These 13 T cell receptor beta chains originate from one sample sequenced in a study of lymphopenia after photon versus proton radiotherapy. Sequencing used immunoSEQ multiplex PCR; TCRdb keeps in-frame clones, though not all of them. The sample consists of approximately 22,000 clones, roughly 80% of them appearing once. Specimen: peripheral blood, collected from a patient treated with proton-based radiotherapy. Source of these receptors: a woman aged 70-85 years with pancreatic cancer.

The rearrangement uses TRBV13 and TRBJ1-2; D not resolved. Germline CDR1 PRHDT, CDR2 FYEKMQ (reference sequence). This CDR3 is built from 15 residues. The V end was cut by 5 bases, the J end by 0 bases, with 13 bases between. The CDR3 region has the DNA TGTGCCAGCAGCCTCCCCTCTATGGCTAACTATGGCTACACCTTC. Translating it yields CASSLPSMANYGYTF.

By sample fraction, this clone is large. The same CDR3 can be traced to other DNA sequences in this sample. The chain uses TRBV19 and TRBJ2-1; D gene unclear. The CDR3 totals 15 residues. Germline CDR1 LNHDA, CDR2 SQIVND (reference sequence). The ends were cut back, 1 base at V and 5 bases at J, with 12 bases in the middle. The CDR3 reads CASSIGVLEHNEQFF. The CDR3 DNA reads as TGTGCCAGTAGTATAGGGGTGCTAGAGCACAATGAGCAGTTCTTC. The entire variable domain, with the rest obtained from reference TRBV19 and TRBJ2-1, is as follows: DGGITQSPKYLFRKEGQNVTLSCEQNLNHDAMYWYRQDPGQGLRLIYYSQIVNDFQKGDIAEGYSVSREKKESFPLTVTSAQKNPTAFYLCASSIGVLEHNEQFFGPGTRLTVL.

This clone occurred a few times. The chain joins TRBV7-3 to TRBJ2-1; 8 nucleotides match TRBD2. The ends lost 0 bases at V and 9 bases at J; junction bases unmatched: 13. Per the germline V gene, CDR1 is SGHTA and CDR2 is FQGTGA. The CDR3 totals 17 residues. CDR3 sequence reads: CASSLTGTRISGSEQFF. DNA of the CDR3: TGTGCCAGCAGCTTAACTGGGACTAGAATATCAGGCAGTGAGCAGTTCTTC.

The rearrangement links TRBV7-2 to TRBJ1-5; the D is unclear. The V and J ends lost 5 bases and 5 bases respectively, with 13 bases between them. The CDR3 has 14 residues. Looked up from germline, CDR1 is SGHTA and CDR2 is FQGNSA. CDR3 nucleotide sequence: TGTGCCAGCAGCCCTCCGGGGAGCGATCAGCCCCAGCATTTT. Translation: CASSPPGSDQPQHF.

The chain combines TRBV9 with TRBJ2-3; D is undetermined. The germline V and J ends were trimmed by 0 bases and 2 bases, with 10 bases remaining between them. The CDR3 is 15 amino acids. Germline CDR1 and CDR2: SGDLS and YYNGEE. Written as DNA, the CDR3 is TGTGCCAGCAGCGTAGTAGGGTGGGTCACAGATACGCAGTATTTT. Its protein is CASSVVGWVTDTQYF.

The CDR3 coding sequence is TGTGCCAGCAGCTTAGACCGCTCGGGACCAGACAATGAGCAGTTCTTC. Amino acids: CASSLDRSGPDNEQFF. This sequence joins TRBV5-6 and TRBJ2-1; D possibly uses TRBD1 or TRBD2 (5 bases each). There are 16 residues in the CDR3. V lost 2 bases and J lost 5, with 17 bases in between. CDR1 and CDR2 (germline): SGHDT, YYEEEE.

The chain carries TRBV28 and TRBJ1-4; TRBD1 is a possible D gene (6 bases). Trimming shortened V by 5 bases and J by 6 bases, and 16 bases separated the two germline ends. Germline assignment: CDR1 MDHEN and CDR2 SYDVKM. CDR3 length: 15 residues. In DNA, the CDR3 is TGTGCCAGCAGTGAAACAGGGTGGGGGGATGAAAAACTGTTTTTT. It codes for CASSETGWGDEKLFF.

This sequence joins TRBV5-6 and TRBJ2-1; either TRBD1 or TRBD2 may supply D (5 bases each). Deletions cut 4 bases from V and 9 bases from J, with 14 bases between. The germline V gene encodes CDR1 SGHDT and CDR2 YYEEEE. The CDR3 length is 13 residues. The CDR3 reads CASSHGGVGEQFF. For the CDR3, the DNA is TGTGCCAGCAGCCATGGGGGTGTCGGTGAGCAGTTCTTC.

The chain couples TRBV6-1 to TRBJ2-2; possibly TRBD1 for D (6 bases). Germline V gene sequence: CDR1 MNHNS, CDR2 SASEGT. Trimming took 6 bases from V and 6 from J, leaving 14 bases between them. This CDR3 is 14 amino acids long. In nucleotides, the CDR3 is TGTGCCAGCAGACAGGGAAGTCTGGCCGGGGAGCTGTTTTTT. This codes for CASRQGSLAGELFF.

The gene calls are TRBV6-5 and TRBJ2-1, with 7 bases lining up with TRBD2. CDR3 length: 15 residues. The junction had 8 bases not matched to a gene; V was cut back by 4 bases and J by 5 bases. The germline gives CDR1 MNHEY, CDR2 SVGAGI. For the CDR3, the DNA is TGTGCCAGCAGTTTCACCGGGACTAAAAACAATGAGCAGTTCTTC. Its protein product is CASSFTGTKNNEQFF.

The gene calls are TRBV27 and TRBJ2-2, with 9 bases aligning to TRBD2. Unmatched junction bases numbered 8, after V lost 3 bases and J lost 6 bases. Germline loops: CDR1 MNHEY, CDR2 SMNVEV (reference sequence). This CDR3 is 16 amino acids long. For the CDR3, the DNA is TGTGCCAGCAGTTTTCGGCTAGCGGGGCGGGCCGGGGAGCTGTTTTTT. Translation: CASSFRLAGRAGELFF.

The V gene is TRBV11-1, the J gene TRBJ2-1; D remains unclear. The V gene's germline CDR1 is SGHAT and CDR2 FQDESV (reference sequence). Trimming took 1 base from V and 12 from J, leaving 10 bases between them. This CDR3 has 12 amino acids. Here the CDR3 DNA reads TGTGCCAGCAGCTTAGAGGTCCCAAGGCAGTTCTTC. This codes for CASSLEVPRQFF. Full variable domain (remainder filled in from reference TRBV11-1 and TRBJ2-1): EAEVAQSPRYKITEKSQAVAFWCDPISGHATLYWYRQILGQGPELLVQFQDESVVDDSQLPKDRFSAERLKGVDSTLKIQPAELGDSAMYLCASSLEVPRQFFGPGTRLTVL.

The J gene is TRBJ2-2, the V gene TRBV11-2; D may be TRBD1 or TRBD2 (6 bases each). The germline V gene has CDR1 SGHAT and CDR2 FQNNGV. Trimming pared 1 base from V and 1 base from J, leaving 16 bases between. The CDR3 runs to 18 residues. The CDR3 sequence is CASSLVVFGGRNTGELFF. The CDR3 DNA reads TGTGCCAGCAGCTTAGTGGTTTTCGGGGGCCGGAACACCGGGGAGCTGTTTTTT.